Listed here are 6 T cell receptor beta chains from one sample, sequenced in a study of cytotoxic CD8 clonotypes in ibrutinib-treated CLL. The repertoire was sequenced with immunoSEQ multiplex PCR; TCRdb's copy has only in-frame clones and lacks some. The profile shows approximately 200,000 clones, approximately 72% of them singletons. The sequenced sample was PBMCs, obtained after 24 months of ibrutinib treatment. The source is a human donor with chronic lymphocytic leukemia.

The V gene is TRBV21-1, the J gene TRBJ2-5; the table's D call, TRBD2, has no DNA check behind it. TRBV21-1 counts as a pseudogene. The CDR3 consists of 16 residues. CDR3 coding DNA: TGTGCCAGCAGCAAAGCCGGGCTAGCGGGAGATGAGACCCAGTACTTC. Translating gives CASSKAGLAGDETQYF.

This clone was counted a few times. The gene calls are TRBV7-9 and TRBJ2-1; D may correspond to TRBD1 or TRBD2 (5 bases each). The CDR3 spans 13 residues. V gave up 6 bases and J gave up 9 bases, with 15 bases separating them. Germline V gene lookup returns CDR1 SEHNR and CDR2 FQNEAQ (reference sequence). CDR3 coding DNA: TGTGCCAGCAGAGGGACCCGCTGGGGTGAGCAGTTCTTC. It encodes CASRGTRWGEQFF.

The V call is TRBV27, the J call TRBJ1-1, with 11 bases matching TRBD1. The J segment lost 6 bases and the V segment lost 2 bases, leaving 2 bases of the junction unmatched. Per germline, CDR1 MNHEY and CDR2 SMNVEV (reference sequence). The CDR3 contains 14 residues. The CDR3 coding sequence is TGTGCCAGCAGTTTACTGGGACAGGGGGCTGAAGCTTTCTTT. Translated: CASSLLGQGAEAFF.

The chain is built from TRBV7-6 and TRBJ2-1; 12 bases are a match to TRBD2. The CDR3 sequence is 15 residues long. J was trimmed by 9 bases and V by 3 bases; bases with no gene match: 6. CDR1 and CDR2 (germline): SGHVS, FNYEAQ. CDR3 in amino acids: CASSFGLAGFGEQFF. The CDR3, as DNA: TGTGCCAGCAGCTTCGGACTAGCGGGATTCGGTGAGCAGTTCTTC.

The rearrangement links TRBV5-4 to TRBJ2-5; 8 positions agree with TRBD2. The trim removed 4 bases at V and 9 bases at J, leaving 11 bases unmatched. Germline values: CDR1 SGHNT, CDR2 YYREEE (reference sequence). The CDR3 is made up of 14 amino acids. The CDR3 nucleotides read TGTGCCAGCAGCCCTCGGACTAGCTCGGTCGCCCAGTACTTC. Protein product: CASSPRTSSVAQYF.

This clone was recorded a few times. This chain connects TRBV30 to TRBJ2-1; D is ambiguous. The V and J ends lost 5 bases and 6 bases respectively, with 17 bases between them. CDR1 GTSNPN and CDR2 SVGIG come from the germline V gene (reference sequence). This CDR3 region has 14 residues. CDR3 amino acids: CAWSDLALANEQFF. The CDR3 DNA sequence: TGTGCCTGGTCCGACTTAGCTCTCGCCAATGAGCAGTTCTTC. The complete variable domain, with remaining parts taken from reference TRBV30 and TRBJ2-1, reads SQTIHQWPATLVQPVGSPLSLECTVEGTSNPNLYWYRQAAGRGLQLLFYSVGIGQISSEVPQNLSASRPQDRQFILSSKKLLLSDSGFYLCAWSDLALANEQFFGPGTRLTVL.